This T cell receptor (beta chain) was identified in a study of T-cell memory formation after mild COVID-19. TCRdb redid the calling of the 5' RACE reads with MiXCR, one entry per CDR3 protein. The sample lists 550,000 to 600,000 distinct CDR3 sequences, about 20% occurring once. Concerning this clonotype: Its antigen remains unknown.

Study-wide points: Pre-infection memory contained some responding clones, which suggested that cross-reactive memory had joined.

The CDR3 contains 12 residues. The V gene lost 10 bases and the J gene lost 4 bases, with 13 bases spanning the gap. Germline CDR1 reads SNHLY; CDR2 reads FYNNEI. The V gene is TRBV2, the J gene TRBJ1-1; perhaps TRBD1 as D (6 bases). What was sequenced was PBMCs or a T cell subset sorted from them (not recorded which). This sequence originates from an adult woman who had mild COVID-19 (a few samples of this study predate the infection). Cell type and time point are not known. The DNA of the CDR3 is TGTGCCACCCGGGGGGGGCGCACTGAAGCTTTCTTT. This encodes CATRGGRTEAFF.